The source of this T cell receptor (beta chain) is a study of glioma-infiltrating T cells. Study outcomes and limitations: Only very few CDR3 sequences appeared in both tissue and blood.

Using RNA template, CDR3s of TCR alpha and beta were amplified with iRepertoire arm-PCR. Tissue mRNA or PBMC total RNA, roughly 90-400 ng, went into one-step reverse transcription and amplification. TCRdb reprocessed the multiplex PCR reads with MiXCR, giving one entry per CDR3 protein. The table includes around 190,000 distinct CDR3 sequences, more than 25% detected once. For this clonotype: Its antigen is still unknown. One end of the junction is discordant with germline, which a read error may explain.

The CDR3 covers 14 residues. CDR1 and CDR2 from the germline V gene are SQVTM and ANQGSEA. The chain combines TRBV29-1 with TRBJ2-2; D may be TRBD1 (6 bases). Sequenced input: glioma tissue, nonneoplastic brain tissue, or PBMCs (not recorded which). This sequence originates from a human donor with low-grade glioma or glioblastoma, undergoing nonglioma brain surgery, or in good health (not recorded which). The DNA of the CDR3 is TGCAGCGTTGACAGGGGTACTAACACCGGGGAGCTGCTTTTT. Its translation is CSVDRGTNTGELLF.